These 17 T cell receptor beta chains originate from one sample sequenced in a study of tumor and adjacent non-tumor tissue in lung cancer. The template was RNA from unsorted bulk tissue. This non-tumor lung sample came from over 3 cm beyond the tumor edge. TCRbeta libraries were built with three rounds of nested PCR, modified from ARM-PCR. Each CDR3 protein is one row after TCRdb ran MiXCR on the multiplex PCR reads. The sample holds about 90,000 distinct CDR3 sequences, 65% to 80% seen once. Sequencing was carried out using distant non-tumor lung tissue. Receptor source: a woman in her fifties or sixties with non-small cell lung cancer.

A word on this clonotype: A much bigger clone sits one base away, suggesting this may be a read error. The chain is built from TRBV7-9 and TRBJ2-3; 8 positions match TRBD2. The CDR3 contains 17 residues. Germline CDR1 and CDR2: SEHNR and FQNEAQ (reference sequence). This chain's CDR3 is CASNLTTGTRGTDTQYF. CDR3 coding DNA: TGTGCCAGCAACTTAACCACAGGGACTAGGGGCACAGATACGCAGTATTTT.

Turning to this clonotype: One end of the junction is discordant with germline, which a read error may explain. The chain recombines TRBV6-1 with TRBJ1-3; D gene unclear. The length of the CDR3 is 16 residues. In germline, CDR1 is MNHNS, CDR2 SASEGT. CDR3 loop: CAGSVGRSPFENTIYF. The CDR3 DNA reads TGTGCCGGCAGTGTCGGACGCAGCCCCTTCGAAAACACCATATATTTT.

A word on this clonotype: This likely comes from a read error, as the CDR3 has no conserved phenylalanine or tryptophan at its end. It is unclear where the CDR3 begins or ends on the DNA, so no DNA is shown, and the CDR3 is as TCRdb lists it. The genes are TRBV29-1 and TRBJ2-1; TRBD2 is taken as the D call from the table, unchecked against the DNA. Germline V lookup: CDR1 SQVTM, CDR2 ANQGSEA. From its first to its last residue, the CDR3 has 16 amino acids. The CDR3 protein is CSVEDSQREGYNEQSV.

A note on this clonotype: The junction departs from the called germline gene at one end, perhaps through a read error. The chain has TRBV11-2 and TRBJ1-5, with D maybe TRBD1 (5 bases). Germline V CDR1 and CDR2: SGHAT, FQNNGV. This CDR3 is 15 amino acids long. The CDR3 sequence: CASGAEGISNQSQHF. CDR3 coding DNA: TGTGCCAGCGGCGCGGAGGGGATTAGCAATCAGTCCCAGCATTTT. Based on the CDR3 plus reference TRBV11-2 and TRBJ1-5, the full variable domain is EAGVAQSPRYKIIEKRQSVAFWCNPISGHATLYWYQQILGQGPKLLIQFQNNGVVDDSQLPKDRFSAERLKGVDSTLKIQPAKLEDSAVYLCASGAEGISNQSQHFGDGTRLSIL.

On this clonotype: The junction departs from the called germline gene at one end, perhaps through a read error. The rearrangement uses TRBV6-5 and TRBJ1-2; 9 bases fit TRBD1. This CDR3 comprises 14 residues. Germline CDR1 MNHEY, CDR2 SVGAGI. CDR3 sequence (DNA): TGTGCCAGCGGTTACGGGACAGGGACGTATGGCTACACCTTC. Translation gives CASGYGTGTYGYTF.

The V and J genes are TRBV6-2 or TRBV6-3 and TRBJ2-2; D ambiguous. The germline V gene encodes CDR1 MNHEY and CDR2 SVGEGT. The CDR3 is 14 residues long. V dropped 6 bases and J dropped 14 bases, with 22 bases sitting between them. In DNA form, the CDR3 reads TGTGCCAGCAGGGCCCCATCCCACACCGTGGAACTGTTTTTT. It yields the protein CASRAPSHTVELFF.

This clonotype was observed a single time. V is TRBV29-1 and J is TRBJ2-7; either TRBD1 or TRBD2 may fit D (5 bases each). Germline V lookup: CDR1 SQVTM, CDR2 ANQGSEA. The ends were cut back, 3 bases at V and 4 bases at J, with 19 bases in the middle. The CDR3 is 15 residues long. The CDR3 here is CSVDISGYGTYEQYF. CDR3 sequence (DNA): TGCAGCGTTGATATCTCAGGATATGGGACGTACGAGCAGTACTTC.

This clonotype was counted many times. The chain couples TRBV29-1 to TRBJ1-2; D is undetermined. Germline V CDR1 and CDR2: SQVTM, ANQGSEA. The CDR3 is 14 residues long. Trimming stripped 2 bases from V and 5 bases from J, with 15 bases between. CDR3: CSVERDHSQYGYTF. The CDR3 DNA sequence: TGCAGCGTTGAACGGGATCATAGCCAGTATGGCTACACCTTC.

This clonotype is a singleton in its sample. The chain uses TRBV13 and TRBJ1-1; D gene ambiguous. Trimming took 10 bases from V and 0 from J, leaving 15 bases between them. Germline V lookup: CDR1 PRHDT, CDR2 FYEKMQ (reference sequence). The CDR3 covers 14 residues. In DNA, the CDR3 is TGTGCCATCAGTTTGGAACACTTGAACACTGAAGCTTTCTTT. This gives the protein CAISLEHLNTEAFF.

About this clonotype itself: With a much larger clone just one base away, this may be a read error. V gene TRBV5-1 combines with J gene TRBJ1-2; 7 bases fit TRBD1. The CDR3 covers 14 residues. Germline-derived CDR1 and CDR2 are SGHRS and YFSETQ. The CDR3 reads CASRRDRGVYGYSF. The CDR3 DNA sequence: TGCGCCAGCAGGCGGGACAGAGGGGTGTATGGCTACAGCTTC.

For this clonotype: Given a much more abundant clone one base away, this may be a read error. The V and J genes are TRBV20-1 and TRBJ1-3, with a weak D call TRBD1 (6 bases). Between the trimmed V and J ends, which lost 0 bases and 0 bases, there was a span of 12 bases. There are 16 residues in the CDR3. The germline gives CDR1 DFQATT, CDR2 SNEGSKA (reference sequence). CDR3 nucleotides: TGCAGTGCTAGAGAAAATCCGGACAGCTCTGGAAACACCATATATTTT. It translates to CSARENPDSSGNTIYF.

With respect to this clonotype: One base away lies a much larger clone, so this may be a sequencing read error. The J gene is TRBJ1-1, the V gene TRBV28; D is ambiguous. The CDR3 loop spans 12 amino acids. Germline values: CDR1 MDHEN, CDR2 SYDVKM. The CDR3 sequence: CANSFHPEVAFF. The CDR3 DNA follows: TGTGCCAACAGTTTTCATCCCGAGGTGGCTTTCTTT.

This clonotype was picked up one time. The junction departs from germline at one end; a sequencing error may be responsible. The V gene is TRBV12-3 or TRBV12-4, the J gene TRBJ2-2; D may match TRBD1 or TRBD2 (6 bases each). This CDR3 is 13 amino acids long. The CDR3 bases are TGTGCCAACAGACGACAGGATACCGGGGGGCTGTTTTTT. This encodes CANRRQDTGGLFF.

To note about this clonotype: A much larger clone differs by one base, so this may be a read error. The chain is built from TRBV7-9 and TRBJ2-6, with D perhaps given as TRBD1 or TRBD2 (6 bases each). The ends were cut back, 5 bases at V and 5 bases at J, with 19 bases in the middle. The CDR3 has 17 residues. Germline CDR1 and CDR2: SEHNR and FQNEAQ (reference sequence). This chain's CDR3 is CASSETKGGSRANVLTF. In DNA form, the CDR3 reads TGTGCCAGCAGCGAGACGAAAGGGGGGAGTAGGGCCAACGTCCTGACTTTC. Filled out from reference TRBV7-9 and TRBJ2-6, the complete variable domain reads DTGVSQNPRHKITKRGQNVTFRCDPISEHNRLYWYRQTLGQGPEFLTYFQNEAQLEKSRLLSDRFSAERPKGSFSTLEIQRTEQGDSAMYLCASSETKGGSRANVLTFGAGSRLTVL.

Comment on this clonotype: This is likely a read error, given that the CDR3 carries no conserved phenylalanine or tryptophan at its end. The chain carries TRBV12-3 or TRBV12-4 and TRBJ1-1; D possibly corresponds to TRBD1 (5 bases). The CDR3 consists of 14 residues. The CDR3 here is CATSLGHKNTEAFS. In DNA form, the CDR3 reads TGTGCCACCAGTTTAGGACACAAGAACACTGAAGCTTTCTCT.

Points on this clonotype: The junction and the germline gene differ at one end; a read error may be behind it. This rearrangement joins TRBV6-5 to TRBJ2-2, with D possibly TRBD1 on 6 matching bases. The length of the CDR3 is 15 residues. The germline V gene has CDR1 MNHEY and CDR2 SVGAGI. DNA of the CDR3: TGTGCCAGCAGTTGCTCGAGAGGGGACACCGGGGAGCTGTGTTTT. This sequence encodes CASSCSRGDTGELCF.

This clonotype appeared many times. A read error may account for a junction end that differs from germline. The CDR3 here is CAGSLVSGQGATPFYEQYF. Here the CDR3 DNA reads TGTGCCGGCAGCTTGGTTTCGGGTCAGGGGGCGACCCCTTTCTACGAGCAGTACTTC. This sequence joins TRBV5-6 and TRBJ2-7; 8 positions agree with TRBD1. CDR3 length equals 19 residues. Germline V CDR1 and CDR2: SGHDT, YYEEEE. Full variable domain (rest looked up from reference TRBV5-6 and TRBJ2-7): DAGVTQSPTHLIKTRGQQVTLRCSPKSGHDTVSWYQQALGQGPQFIFQYYEEEERQRGNFPDRFSGHQFPNYSSELNVNALLLGDSALYLCAGSLVSGQGATPFYEQYFGPGTRLTVT.